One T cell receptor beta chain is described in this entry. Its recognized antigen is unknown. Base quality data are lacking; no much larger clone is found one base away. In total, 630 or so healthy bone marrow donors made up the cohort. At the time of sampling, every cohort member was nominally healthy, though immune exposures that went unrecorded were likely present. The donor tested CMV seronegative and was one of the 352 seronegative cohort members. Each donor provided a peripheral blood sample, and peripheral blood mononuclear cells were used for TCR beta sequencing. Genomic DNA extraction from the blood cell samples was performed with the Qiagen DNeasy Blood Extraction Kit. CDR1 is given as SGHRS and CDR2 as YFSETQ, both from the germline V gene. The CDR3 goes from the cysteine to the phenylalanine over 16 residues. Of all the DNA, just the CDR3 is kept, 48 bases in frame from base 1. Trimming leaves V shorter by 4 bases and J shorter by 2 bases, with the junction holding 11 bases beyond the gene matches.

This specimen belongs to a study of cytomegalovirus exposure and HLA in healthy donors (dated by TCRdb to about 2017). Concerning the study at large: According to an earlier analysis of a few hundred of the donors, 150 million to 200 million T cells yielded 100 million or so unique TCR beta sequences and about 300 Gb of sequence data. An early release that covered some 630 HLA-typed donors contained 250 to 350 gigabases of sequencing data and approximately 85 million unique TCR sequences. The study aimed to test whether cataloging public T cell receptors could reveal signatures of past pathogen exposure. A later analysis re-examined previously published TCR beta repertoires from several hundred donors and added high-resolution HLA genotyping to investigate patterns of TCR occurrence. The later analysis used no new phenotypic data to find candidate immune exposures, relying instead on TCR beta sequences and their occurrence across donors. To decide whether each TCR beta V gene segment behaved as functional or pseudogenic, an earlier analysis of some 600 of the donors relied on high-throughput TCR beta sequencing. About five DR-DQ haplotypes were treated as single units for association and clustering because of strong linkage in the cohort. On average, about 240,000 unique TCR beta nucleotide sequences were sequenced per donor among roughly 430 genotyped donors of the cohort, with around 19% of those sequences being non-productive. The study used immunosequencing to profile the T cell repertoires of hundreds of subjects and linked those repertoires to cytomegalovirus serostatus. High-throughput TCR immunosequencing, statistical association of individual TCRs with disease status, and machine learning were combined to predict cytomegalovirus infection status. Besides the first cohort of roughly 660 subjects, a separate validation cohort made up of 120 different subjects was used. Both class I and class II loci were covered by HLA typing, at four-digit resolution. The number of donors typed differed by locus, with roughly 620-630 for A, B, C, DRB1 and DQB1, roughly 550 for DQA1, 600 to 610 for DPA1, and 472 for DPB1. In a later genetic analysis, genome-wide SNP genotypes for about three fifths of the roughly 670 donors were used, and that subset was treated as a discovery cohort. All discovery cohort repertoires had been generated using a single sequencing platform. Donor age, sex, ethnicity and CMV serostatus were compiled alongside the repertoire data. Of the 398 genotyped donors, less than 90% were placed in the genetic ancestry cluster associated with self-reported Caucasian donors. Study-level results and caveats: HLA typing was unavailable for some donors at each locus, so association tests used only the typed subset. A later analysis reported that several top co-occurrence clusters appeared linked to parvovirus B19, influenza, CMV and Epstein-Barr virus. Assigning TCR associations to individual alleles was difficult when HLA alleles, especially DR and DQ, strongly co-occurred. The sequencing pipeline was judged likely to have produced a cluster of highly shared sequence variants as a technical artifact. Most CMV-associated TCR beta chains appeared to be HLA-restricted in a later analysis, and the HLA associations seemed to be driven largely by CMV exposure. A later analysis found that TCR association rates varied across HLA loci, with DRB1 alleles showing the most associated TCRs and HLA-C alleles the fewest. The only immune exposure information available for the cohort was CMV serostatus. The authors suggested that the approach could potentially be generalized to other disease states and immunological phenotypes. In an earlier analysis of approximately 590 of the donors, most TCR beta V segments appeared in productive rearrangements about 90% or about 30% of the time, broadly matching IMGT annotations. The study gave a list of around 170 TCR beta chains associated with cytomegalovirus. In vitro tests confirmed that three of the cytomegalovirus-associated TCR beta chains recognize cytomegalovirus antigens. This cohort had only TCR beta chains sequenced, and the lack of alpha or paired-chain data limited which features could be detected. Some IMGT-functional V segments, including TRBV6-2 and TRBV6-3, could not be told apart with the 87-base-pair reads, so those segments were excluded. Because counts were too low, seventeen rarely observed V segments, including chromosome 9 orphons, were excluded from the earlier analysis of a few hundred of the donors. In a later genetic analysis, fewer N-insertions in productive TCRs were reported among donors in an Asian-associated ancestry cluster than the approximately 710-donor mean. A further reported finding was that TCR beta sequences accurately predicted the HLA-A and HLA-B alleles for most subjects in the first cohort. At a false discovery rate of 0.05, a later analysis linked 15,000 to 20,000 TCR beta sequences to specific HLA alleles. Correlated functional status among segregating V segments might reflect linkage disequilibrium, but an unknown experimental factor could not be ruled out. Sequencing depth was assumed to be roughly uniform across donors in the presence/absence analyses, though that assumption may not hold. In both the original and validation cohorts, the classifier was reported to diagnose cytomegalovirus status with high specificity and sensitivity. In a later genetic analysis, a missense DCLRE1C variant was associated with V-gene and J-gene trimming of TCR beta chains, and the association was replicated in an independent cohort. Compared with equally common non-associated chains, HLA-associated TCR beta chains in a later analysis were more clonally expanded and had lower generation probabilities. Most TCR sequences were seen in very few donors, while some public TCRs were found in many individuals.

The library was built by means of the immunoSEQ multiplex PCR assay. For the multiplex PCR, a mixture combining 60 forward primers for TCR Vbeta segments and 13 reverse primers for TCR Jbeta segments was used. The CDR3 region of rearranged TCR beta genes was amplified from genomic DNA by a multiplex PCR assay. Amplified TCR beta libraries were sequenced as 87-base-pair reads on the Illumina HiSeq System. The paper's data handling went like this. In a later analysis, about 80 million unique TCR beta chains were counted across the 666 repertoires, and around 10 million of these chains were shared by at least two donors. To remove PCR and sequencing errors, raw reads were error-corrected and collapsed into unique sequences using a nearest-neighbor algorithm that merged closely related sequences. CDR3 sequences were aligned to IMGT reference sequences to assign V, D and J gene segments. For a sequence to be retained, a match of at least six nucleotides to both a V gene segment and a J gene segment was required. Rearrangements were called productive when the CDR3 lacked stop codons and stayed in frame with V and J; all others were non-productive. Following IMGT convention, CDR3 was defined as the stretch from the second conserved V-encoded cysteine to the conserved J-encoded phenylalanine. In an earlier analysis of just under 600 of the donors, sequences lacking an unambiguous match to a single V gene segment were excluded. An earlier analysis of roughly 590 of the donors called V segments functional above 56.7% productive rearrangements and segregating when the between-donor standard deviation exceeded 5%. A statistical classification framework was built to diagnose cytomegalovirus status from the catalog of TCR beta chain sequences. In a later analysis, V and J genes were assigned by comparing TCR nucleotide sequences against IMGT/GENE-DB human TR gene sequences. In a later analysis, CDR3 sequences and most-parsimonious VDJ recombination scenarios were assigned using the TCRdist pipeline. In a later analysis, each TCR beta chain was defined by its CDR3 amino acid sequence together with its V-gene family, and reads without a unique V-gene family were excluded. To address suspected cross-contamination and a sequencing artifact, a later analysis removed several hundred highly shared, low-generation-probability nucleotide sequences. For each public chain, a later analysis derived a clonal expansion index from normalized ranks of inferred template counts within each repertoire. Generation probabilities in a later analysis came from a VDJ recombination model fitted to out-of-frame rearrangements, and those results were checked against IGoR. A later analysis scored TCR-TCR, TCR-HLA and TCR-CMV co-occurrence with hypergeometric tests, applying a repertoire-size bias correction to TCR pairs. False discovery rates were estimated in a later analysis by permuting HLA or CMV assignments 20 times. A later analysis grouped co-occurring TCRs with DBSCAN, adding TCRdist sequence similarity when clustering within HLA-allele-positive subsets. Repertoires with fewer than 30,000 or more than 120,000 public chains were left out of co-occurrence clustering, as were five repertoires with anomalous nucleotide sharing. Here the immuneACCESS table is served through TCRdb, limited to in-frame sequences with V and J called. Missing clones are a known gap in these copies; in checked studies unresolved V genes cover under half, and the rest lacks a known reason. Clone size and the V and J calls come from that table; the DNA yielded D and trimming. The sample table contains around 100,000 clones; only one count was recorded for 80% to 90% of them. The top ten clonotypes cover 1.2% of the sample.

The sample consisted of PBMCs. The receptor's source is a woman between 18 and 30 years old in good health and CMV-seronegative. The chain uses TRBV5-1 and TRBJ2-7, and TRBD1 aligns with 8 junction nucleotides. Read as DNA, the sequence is TGCGCCAGCAGCCTACAACCGGGACAGGCCACCTACGAGCAGTACTTC. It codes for CASSLQPGQATYEQYF.